This TCR beta chain emerged from a study of PD-1 blockade in classical Hodgkin lymphoma. Repertoires were generated with immunoSEQ multiplex PCR, while TCRdb's copy carries only in-frame clones and drops some. The data show roughly 19,000 clones, 75% to 90% seen once. Relapse was seen in all patients after autologous stem cell transplantation, and brentuximab vedotin exposure was variable. The CDR3 sequence is 15 residues long. V was cut by 5 bases and J by 2 bases, with 15 bases left in between. The germline V gene encodes CDR1 SGHVS and CDR2 FNYEAQ. The chain couples TRBV7-6 to TRBJ1-2; a possible D gene is TRBD1 (5 bases). The receptor's source is a human donor with classical Hodgkin lymphoma. Sequences were derived from peripheral blood mononuclear cells (PBMCs), sampled at baseline. CDR3 region: CASSPGTAQNYGYTF. The CDR3, as DNA: TGTGCCAGCAGCCCCGGGACGGCTCAAAACTATGGCTACACCTTC.